The sequence of this T cell receptor (beta chain) was determined in a study of immune evolution from preneoplasia to lung adenocarcinoma. Study as a whole: HLA loss of heterozygosity: around 6.5% AIS, about 15% MIA, about 35% ADC, none AAH. General observations from the study: Highest clonality occurred in KRAS-mutant, not EGFR-mutant or double wild-type, nodules. Clonality was highest in normal lung, lower in later-stage lesions apparently.

This clone was found a few times. Antigen: not known. Repertoires were generated with immunoSEQ multiplex PCR, while TCRdb's copy carries only in-frame clones and drops some. Among 4,400 or so clones listed, roughly 86% were seen once. The germline CDR1 and CDR2 sequences are DFQATT and SNEGSKA (reference sequence). V lost 4 bases to trimming and J lost 5 bases, with 8 bases between them. The CDR3 covers 11 residues. Sequenced input: FFPE minimally invasive lung adenocarcinoma tissue. The chain carries TRBV20-1 and TRBJ1-1; D unresolved. The TCR was taken from an older donor with lung adenocarcinoma. The CDR3, as DNA: TGCAGTGCTACTCGCGGAACTGAAGCTTTCTTT. This gives the protein CSATRGTEAFF.